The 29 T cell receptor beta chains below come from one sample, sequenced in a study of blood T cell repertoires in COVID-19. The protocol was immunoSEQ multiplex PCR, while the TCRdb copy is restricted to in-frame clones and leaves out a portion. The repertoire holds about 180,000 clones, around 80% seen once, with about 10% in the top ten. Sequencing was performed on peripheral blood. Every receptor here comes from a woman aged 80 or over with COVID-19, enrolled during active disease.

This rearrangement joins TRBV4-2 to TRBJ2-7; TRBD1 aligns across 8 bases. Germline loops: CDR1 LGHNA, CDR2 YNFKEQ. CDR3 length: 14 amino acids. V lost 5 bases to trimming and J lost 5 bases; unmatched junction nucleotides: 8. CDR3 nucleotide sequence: TGTGCCAGCAGCTTGCCCGGGACAGGCAACGAGCAGTACTTC. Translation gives CASSLPGTGNEQYF.

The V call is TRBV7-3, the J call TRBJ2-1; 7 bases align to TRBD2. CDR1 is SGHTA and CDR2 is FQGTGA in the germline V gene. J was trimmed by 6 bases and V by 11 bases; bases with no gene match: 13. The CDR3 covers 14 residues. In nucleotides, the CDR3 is TGTGCCGTTGGCGGGGGAGGTACATCCAATGAGCAGTTCTTC. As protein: CAVGGGGTSNEQFF.

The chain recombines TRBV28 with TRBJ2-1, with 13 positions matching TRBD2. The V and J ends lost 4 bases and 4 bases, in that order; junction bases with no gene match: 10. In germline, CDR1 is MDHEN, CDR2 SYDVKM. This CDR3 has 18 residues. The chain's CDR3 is CASSSPGTSGTWYNEQFF. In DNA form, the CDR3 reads TGTGCCAGCAGTTCGCCCGGGACTAGCGGGACCTGGTACAATGAGCAGTTCTTC.

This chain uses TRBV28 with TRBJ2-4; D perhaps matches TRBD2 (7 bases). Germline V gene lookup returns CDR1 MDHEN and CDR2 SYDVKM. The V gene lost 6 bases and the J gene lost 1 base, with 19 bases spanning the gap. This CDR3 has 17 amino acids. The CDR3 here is CASRKLEEGGAKNIQYF. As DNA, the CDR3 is TGTGCCAGCAGAAAATTAGAAGAGGGGGGGGCCAAAAACATTCAGTACTTC.

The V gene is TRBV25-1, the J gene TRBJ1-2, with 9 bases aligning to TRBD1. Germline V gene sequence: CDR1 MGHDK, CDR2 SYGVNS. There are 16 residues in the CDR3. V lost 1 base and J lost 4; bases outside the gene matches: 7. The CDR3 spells CASSESRTGGVYGYTF. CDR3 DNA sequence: TGTGCCAGCAGTGAATCAAGAACAGGGGGCGTCTATGGCTACACCTTC.

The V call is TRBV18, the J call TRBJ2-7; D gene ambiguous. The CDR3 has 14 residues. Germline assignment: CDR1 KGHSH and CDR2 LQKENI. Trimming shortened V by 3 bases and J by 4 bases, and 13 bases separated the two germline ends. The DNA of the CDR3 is TGTGCCAGCTCACCGATCACTGCGGCTTACGAGCAGTACTTC. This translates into CASSPITAAYEQYF.

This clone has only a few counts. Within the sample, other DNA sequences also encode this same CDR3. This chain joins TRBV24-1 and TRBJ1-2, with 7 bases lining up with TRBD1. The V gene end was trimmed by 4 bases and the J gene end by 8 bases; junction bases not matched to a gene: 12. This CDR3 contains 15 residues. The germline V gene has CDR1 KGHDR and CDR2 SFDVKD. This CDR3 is CATSDSDREGEGYTF. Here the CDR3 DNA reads TGTGCCACCAGTGACTCCGACAGGGAAGGAGAGGGCTACACCTTC.

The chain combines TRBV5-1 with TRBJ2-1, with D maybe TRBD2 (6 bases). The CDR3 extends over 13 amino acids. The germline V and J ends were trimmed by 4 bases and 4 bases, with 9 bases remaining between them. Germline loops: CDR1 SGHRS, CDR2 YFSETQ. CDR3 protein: CASSDSGYNEQFF. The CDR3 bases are TGCGCCAGCAGCGATAGCGGATACAATGAGCAGTTCTTC.

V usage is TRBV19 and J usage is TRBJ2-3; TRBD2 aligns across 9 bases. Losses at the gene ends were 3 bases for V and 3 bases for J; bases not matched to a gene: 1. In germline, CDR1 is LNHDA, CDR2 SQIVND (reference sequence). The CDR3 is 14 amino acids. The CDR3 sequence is CASSMGLATDTQYF. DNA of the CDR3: TGTGCCAGTAGTATGGGACTAGCTACAGATACGCAGTATTTT.

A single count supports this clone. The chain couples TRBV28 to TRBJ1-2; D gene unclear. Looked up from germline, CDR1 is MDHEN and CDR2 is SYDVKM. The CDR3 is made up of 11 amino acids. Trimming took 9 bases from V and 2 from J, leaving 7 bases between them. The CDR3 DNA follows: TGTGCCAGTGAGACAAACTATGGCTACACCTTC. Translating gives CASETNYGYTF.

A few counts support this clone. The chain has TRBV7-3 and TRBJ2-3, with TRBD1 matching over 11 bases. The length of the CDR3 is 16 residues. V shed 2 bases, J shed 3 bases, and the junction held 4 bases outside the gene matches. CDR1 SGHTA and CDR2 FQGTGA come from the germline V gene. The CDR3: CASSLWGQGVTDTQYF. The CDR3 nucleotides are TGTGCCAGCAGCTTATGGGGACAGGGGGTGACAGATACGCAGTATTTT.

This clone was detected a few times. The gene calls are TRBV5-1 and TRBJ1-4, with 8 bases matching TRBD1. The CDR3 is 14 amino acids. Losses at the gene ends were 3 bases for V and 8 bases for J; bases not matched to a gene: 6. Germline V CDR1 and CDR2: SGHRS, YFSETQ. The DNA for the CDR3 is TGCGCCAGCAGCTCCGGACAGGGCAAGGAAAAACTGTTTTTT. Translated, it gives CASSSGQGKEKLFF.

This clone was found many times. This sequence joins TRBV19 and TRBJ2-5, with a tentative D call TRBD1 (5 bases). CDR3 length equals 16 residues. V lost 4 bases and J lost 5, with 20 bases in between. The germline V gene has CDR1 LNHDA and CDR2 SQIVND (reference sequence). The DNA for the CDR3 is TGTGCCAGTAGTAAACCCCAGGGCCGTAGGTGGGAGACCCAGTACTTC. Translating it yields CASSKPQGRRWETQYF.

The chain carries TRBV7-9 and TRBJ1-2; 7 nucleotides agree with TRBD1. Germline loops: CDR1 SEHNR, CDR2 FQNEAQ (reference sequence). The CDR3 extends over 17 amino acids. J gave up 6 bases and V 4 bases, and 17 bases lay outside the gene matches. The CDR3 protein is CASSSISKRGTADGYTF. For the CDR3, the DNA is TGTGCCAGCAGCTCGATCTCGAAAAGAGGGACAGCGGATGGCTACACCTTC.

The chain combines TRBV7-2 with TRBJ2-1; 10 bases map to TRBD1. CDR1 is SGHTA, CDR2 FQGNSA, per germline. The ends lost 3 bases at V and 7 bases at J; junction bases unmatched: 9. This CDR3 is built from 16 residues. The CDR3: CASSFYRDRGGNEQFF. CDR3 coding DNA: TGTGCCAGCAGCTTTTACCGGGACAGGGGTGGAAATGAGCAGTTCTTC.

CDR3 DNA: TGTGCCAGCAGCCCACTGAAAGGGACAGGTGAACGTCAGTGGGAGCTGTTTTTT. This gives the protein CASSPLKGTGERQWELFF. The chain is built from TRBV11-3 and TRBJ2-2, with 8 nucleotides matching TRBD1. V lost 5 bases, J lost 9 bases, and 20 bases stayed unmatched. The length of the CDR3 is 18 residues. Germline lookup yields CDR1 SGHNT and CDR2 YENEEA.

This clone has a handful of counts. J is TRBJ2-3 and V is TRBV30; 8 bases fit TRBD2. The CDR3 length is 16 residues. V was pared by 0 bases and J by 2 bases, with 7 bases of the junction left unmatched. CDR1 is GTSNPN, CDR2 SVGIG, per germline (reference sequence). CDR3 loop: CAWSVEAGGYTDTQYF. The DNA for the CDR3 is TGTGCCTGGAGTGTAGAGGCGGGGGGTTACACAGATACGCAGTATTTT.

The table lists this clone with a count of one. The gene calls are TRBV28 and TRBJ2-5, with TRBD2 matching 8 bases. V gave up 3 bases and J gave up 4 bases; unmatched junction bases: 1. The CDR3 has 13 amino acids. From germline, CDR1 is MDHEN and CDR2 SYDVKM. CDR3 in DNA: TGTGCCAGCAGTTTCGGGGGGGCAGAGACCCAGTACTTC. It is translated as CASSFGGAETQYF.

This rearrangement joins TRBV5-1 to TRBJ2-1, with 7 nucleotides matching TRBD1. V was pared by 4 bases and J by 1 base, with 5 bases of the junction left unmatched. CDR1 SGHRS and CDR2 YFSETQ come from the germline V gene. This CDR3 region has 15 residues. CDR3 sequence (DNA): TGCGCCAGCAGCAGACAGGGAGCATCCTACAATGAGCAGTTCTTC. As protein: CASSRQGASYNEQFF.

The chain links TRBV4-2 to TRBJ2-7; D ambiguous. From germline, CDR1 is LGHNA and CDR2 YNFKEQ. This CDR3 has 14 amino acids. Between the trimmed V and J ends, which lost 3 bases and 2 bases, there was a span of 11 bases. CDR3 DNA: TGTGCCAGCAGCCAGAGGCAGACTGCCTACGAGCAGTACTTC. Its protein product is CASSQRQTAYEQYF.

This chain's CDR3 is CASSTPDQVYGYTF. The CDR3 DNA follows: TGTGCCAGCAGCACTCCAGACCAGGTTTATGGCTACACCTTC. The V call is TRBV6-6, the J call TRBJ1-2; D gene ambiguous. CDR3 size: 14 residues. Trimming shortened V by 6 bases and J by 5 bases, and 16 bases separated the two germline ends. Germline values: CDR1 MNHNY, CDR2 SVGAGI (reference sequence).

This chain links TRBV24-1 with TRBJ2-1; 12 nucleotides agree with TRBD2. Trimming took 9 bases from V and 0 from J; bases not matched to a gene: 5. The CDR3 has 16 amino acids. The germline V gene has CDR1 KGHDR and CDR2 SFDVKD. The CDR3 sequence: CATSTSGGRSYNEQFF. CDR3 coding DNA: TGTGCCACCTCGACTAGCGGGGGACGCTCCTACAATGAGCAGTTCTTC.

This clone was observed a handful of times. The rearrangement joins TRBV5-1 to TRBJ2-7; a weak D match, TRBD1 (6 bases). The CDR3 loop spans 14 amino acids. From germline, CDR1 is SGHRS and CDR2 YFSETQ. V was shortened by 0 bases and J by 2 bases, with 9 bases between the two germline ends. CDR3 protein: CASSLGQVTYEQYF. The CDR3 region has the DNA TGCGCCAGCAGCTTGGGACAGGTAACCTACGAGCAGTACTTC.

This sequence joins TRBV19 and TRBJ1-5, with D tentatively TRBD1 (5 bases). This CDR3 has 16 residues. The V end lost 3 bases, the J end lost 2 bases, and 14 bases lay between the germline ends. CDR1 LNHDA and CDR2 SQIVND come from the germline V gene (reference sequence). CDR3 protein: CASSISRGWGNQPQHF. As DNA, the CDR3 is TGTGCCAGTAGTATCAGTAGGGGATGGGGCAATCAGCCCCAGCATTTT.

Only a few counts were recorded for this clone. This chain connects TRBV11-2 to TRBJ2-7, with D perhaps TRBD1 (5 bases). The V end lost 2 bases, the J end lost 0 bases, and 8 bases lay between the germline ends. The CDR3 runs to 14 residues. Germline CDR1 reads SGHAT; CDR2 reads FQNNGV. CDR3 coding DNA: TGTGCCAGCAGCTTAACGACAGCCTCCTACGAGCAGTACTTC. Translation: CASSLTTASYEQYF.

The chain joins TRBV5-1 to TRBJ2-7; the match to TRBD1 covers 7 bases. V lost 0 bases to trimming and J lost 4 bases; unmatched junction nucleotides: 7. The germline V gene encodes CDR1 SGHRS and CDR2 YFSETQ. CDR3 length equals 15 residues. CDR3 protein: CASSLAEGARYEQYF. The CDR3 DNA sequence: TGCGCCAGCAGCTTGGCCGAGGGGGCCCGGTACGAGCAGTACTTC.

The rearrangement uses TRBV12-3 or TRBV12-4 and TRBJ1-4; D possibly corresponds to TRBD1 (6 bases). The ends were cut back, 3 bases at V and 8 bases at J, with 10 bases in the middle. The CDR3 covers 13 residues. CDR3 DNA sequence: TGTGCCAGCAGTTTCCAGGGGTACGAAAAACTGTTTTTT. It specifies CASSFQGYEKLFF.

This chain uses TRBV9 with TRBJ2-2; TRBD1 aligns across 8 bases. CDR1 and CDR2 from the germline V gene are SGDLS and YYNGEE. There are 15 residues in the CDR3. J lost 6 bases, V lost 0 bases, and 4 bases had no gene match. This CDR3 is CASSVGLRGPGELFF. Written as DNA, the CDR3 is TGTGCCAGCAGCGTAGGTCTCAGGGGGCCCGGGGAGCTGTTTTTT.

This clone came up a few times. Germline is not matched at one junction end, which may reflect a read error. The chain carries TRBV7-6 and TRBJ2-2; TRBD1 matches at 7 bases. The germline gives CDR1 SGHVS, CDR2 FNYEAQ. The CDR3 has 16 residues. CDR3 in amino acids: CASSIAGQVNTGELFF. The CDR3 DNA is TGTGCCAGCAGCATAGCAGGACAGGTGAACACCGGGGAGCTGTTTTTT.